These T cell receptor beta chains were read from a single sample in a study of blood T cell repertoires in COVID-19. Produced via immunoSEQ multiplex PCR; TCRdb's table is partial and in-frame only. The sample carries 130,000 to 150,000 clones, 79% recorded once. The sequenced material came from peripheral blood. Source of these receptors: a woman in her 70s with COVID-19, enrolled during active disease. The CDR3 runs from the conserved cysteine through the conserved F or W. D genes are given only for firm matches. Clone size is not always given. Where it is, it says once, few, many or a class for expanded clones.

size	V	D	J	CDR3	DNA
.	TRBV20-1	.	TRBJ2-7	CSARTNHEQYF	TGCAGTGCTCGGACAAACCACGAGCAGTACTTC
.	TRBV6-6	TRBD1	TRBJ2-6	CASSPTGTLSGANVLTF	TGTGCCAGCAGTCCGACAGGGACCCTCTCTGGGGCCAACGTCCTGACTTTC
.	TRBV7-2	.	TRBJ2-7	CASSLEGGIDEQYF	TGTGCCAGCAGCTTAGAAGGGGGAATTGACGAGCAGTACTTC
.	TRBV20-1	.	TRBJ1-3	CSARVGNTIYF	TGCAGTGCTAGAGTAGGAAACACCATATATTTT
.	TRBV7-6	TRBD1	TRBJ1-4	CASSPRQGSGTNEKLFF	TGTGCCAGCAGCCCCAGACAGGGATCGGGAACTAATGAAAAACTGTTTTTT
.	TRBV6-8	TRBD1	TRBJ1-3	CASSYLRSQGTGNTIYF	TGTGCCAGCAGTTACTTACGTTCACAGGGGACTGGAAACACCATATATTTT
.	TRBV5-1	TRBD2	TRBJ2-5	CASSTQRGPQETQYF	TGCGCCAGCAGCACGCAGCGGGGGCCTCAAGAGACCCAGTACTTC
.	TRBV6-6	TRBD2	TRBJ2-4	CASSPGLAGGQAKNIQYF	TGTGCCAGCAGTCCCGGACTAGCGGGGGGGCAGGCCAAAAACATTCAGTACTTC
.	TRBV27	.	TRBJ2-1	CASGQASKEQFF	TGTGCCAGTGGGCAGGCCAGCAAGGAGCAGTTCTTC
once	TRBV6-5	.	TRBJ2-1	CASSYTPSSYNEQFF	TGTGCCAGCAGTTATACCCCGAGCTCCTACAATGAGCAGTTCTTC
once	TRBV18	TRBD1	TRBJ2-1	CASSPRTGVYNEQFF	TGTGCCAGCTCACCAAGGACAGGAGTTTACAATGAGCAGTTCTTC
few	TRBV28	TRBD2	TRBJ2-7	CASSSLTTSGGYEQYF	TGTGCCAGCAGTTCACTAACGACTAGCGGGGGGTACGAGCAGTACTTC
.	TRBV7-2	.	TRBJ2-7	CASSLRWGQEVRDEQYF	TGTGCCAGCAGCTTAAGGTGGGGACAAGAAGTGCGGGACGAGCAGTACTTC
.	TRBV18	.	TRBJ1-1	CASAGQMNTEAFF	TGTGCCAGCGCCGGACAGATGAACACTGAAGCTTTCTTT
.	TRBV7-9	.	TRBJ2-1	CASSPTSGGSYNEQFF	TGTGCCAGCAGCCCCACATCAGGGGGGTCCTACAATGAGCAGTTCTTC
.	TRBV15	TRBD2	TRBJ2-1	CATRSQRGGPREQFF	TGTGCCACCAGGTCCCAGCGGGGGGGCCCAAGAGAGCAGTTCTTC
.	TRBV11-2	.	TRBJ2-3	CASSLSGGGGLTDTQYF	TGTGCCAGCAGCTTGTCGGGTGGCGGGGGCCTCACAGATACGCAGTATTTT
.	TRBV7-9	TRBD1	TRBJ2-2	CASSLGTGLYANTGELFF	TGTGCCAGCAGCTTAGGGACAGGGCTTTATGCGAACACCGGGGAGCTGTTTTTT
.	TRBV6-5	.	TRBJ2-3	CASSYYRGTDTQYF	TGTGCCAGCAGTTACTACAGGGGCACAGATACGCAGTATTTT
few	TRBV7-6	TRBD2	TRBJ2-5	CASGASGVKSGETQYF	TGTGCCAGCGGGGCTAGCGGGGTGAAATCGGGGGAGACCCAGTACTTC
.	TRBV18	.	TRBJ2-6	CASSRVTGLGANVLTF	TGTGCCAGCTCACGGGTTACAGGGCTCGGGGCCAACGTCCTGACTTTC
.	TRBV6-6	.	TRBJ1-3	CASTEAGGSGNTIYF	TGTGCCAGCACCGAGGCGGGGGGGTCTGGAAACACCATATATTTT
.	TRBV3-1/TRBV3-2	.	TRBJ2-2	CASSQDLSSTGELFF	TGTGCCAGCAGCCAAGATCTAAGTTCCACCGGGGAGCTGTTTTTT
.	TRBV7-2	TRBD1	TRBJ1-2	CASSLRDRGIYGYTF	TGTGCCAGCAGCCTCCGGGACAGGGGGATCTATGGCTACACCTTC
.	TRBV28	.	TRBJ1-1	CASSYRANGAFF	TGTGCCAGCAGTTACAGGGCCAACGGGGCTTTCTTT
once	TRBV7-9	TRBD1	TRBJ1-4	CASSAPTGYAEKLFF	TGTGCCAGCAGCGCGCCGACAGGGTATGCCGAAAAACTGTTTTTT
.	TRBV30	.	TRBJ1-2	CAWRGAGGTNGYTF	TGTGCCTGGAGGGGAGCGGGAGGGACGAATGGCTACACCTTC
.	TRBV3-1/TRBV3-2	TRBD1	TRBJ1-1	CASSQTGANTEAFF	TGTGCCAGCAGCCAGACAGGGGCGAACACTGAAGCTTTCTTT
.	TRBV2	TRBD1	TRBJ1-2	CASSEAGGTRGYTF	TGTGCCAGCAGTGAGGCAGGGGGGACTCGGGGCTACACCTTC
.	TRBV5-1	.	TRBJ1-1	CASSPGQANTEAFF	TGCGCCAGCAGCCCGGGACAAGCGAACACTGAAGCTTTCTTT
.	TRBV3-1/TRBV3-2	TRBD2	TRBJ2-3	CASSQEQRGGGRDTQYF	TGTGCCAGCAGCCAAGAGCAGCGGGGGGGCGGGAGAGATACGCAGTATTTT
.	TRBV5-1	TRBD1	TRBJ2-3	CASSLAGQGAIDTQYF	TGCGCCAGCAGCTTGGCCGGGCAGGGGGCTATAGATACGCAGTATTTT
once	TRBV19	.	TRBJ1-1	CASMPPGGYGTEAFF	TGTGCCAGTATGCCTCCCGGAGGCTACGGGACTGAAGCTTTCTTT
.	TRBV2	TRBD1	TRBJ1-2	CASRGPDRGKSYGYTF	TGTGCCAGCAGGGGGCCGGACAGGGGAAAAAGCTATGGCTACACCTTC
.	TRBV5-1	TRBD1	TRBJ1-4	CASSIQGAGEKLFF	TGCGCCAGCAGCATACAGGGGGCGGGTGAAAAACTGTTTTTT
once	TRBV19	TRBD1	TRBJ1-4	CASSITGGTEKLFF	TGTGCCAGTAGTATTACAGGGGGCACGGAAAAACTGTTTTTT
.	TRBV30	TRBD1	TRBJ2-7	CAWSPGQGIEYF	TGTGCCTGGAGTCCGGGACAGGGGATCGAGTACTTC
few	TRBV19	TRBD1	TRBJ1-1	CASSITGAGTEAFF	TGTGCCAGTAGTATTACAGGGGCGGGCACTGAAGCTTTCTTT
few	TRBV5-6	.	TRBJ1-6	CASSSPLPGNNSPLHF	TGTGCCAGCAGCTCGCCCCTCCCCGGGAACAATTCACCCCTCCACTTT
once	TRBV7-2	TRBD1	TRBJ1-1	CASSFGQGGTEAFF	TGTGCCAGCAGCTTCGGACAGGGGGGCACTGAAGCTTTCTTT
.	TRBV2	TRBD1	TRBJ2-2	CASSSTGVNTGELFF	TGTGCCAGCAGTTCTACAGGGGTGAACACCGGGGAGCTGTTTTTT
few	TRBV12-3/TRBV12-4	TRBD1	TRBJ1-2	CASTPGGFYGYTF	TGTGCCAGCACCCCAGGGGGCTTCTATGGCTACACCTTC
.	TRBV29-1	TRBD2	TRBJ2-3	CSVGSGTRHVLGDTQYF	TGCAGCGTTGGGAGCGGGACTAGACACGTTCTAGGTGATACGCAGTATTTT
.	TRBV7-3	.	TRBJ1-1	CASSLKAGNTEAFF	TGTGCCAGCAGCTTAAAAGCAGGGAACACTGAAGCTTTCTTT
.	TRBV7-3	.	TRBJ1-5	CASSLNGQPQHF	TGTGCCAGCAGCTTAAACGGTCAGCCCCAGCATTTT
.	TRBV28	TRBD1	TRBJ1-5	CASSSPDRFNQPQHF	TGTGCCAGCAGTTCCCCGGACAGGTTCAATCAGCCCCAGCATTTT
.	TRBV2	.	TRBJ1-6	CASSLQLGGSGRFHF	TGTGCCAGCAGCCTTCAACTAGGGGGTTCGGGACGTTTCCACTTT
.	TRBV9	TRBD2	TRBJ2-3	CASSSHEVGGSDTQYF	TGTGCCAGCAGCTCACACGAGGTGGGGGGGTCAGATACGCAGTATTTT
.	TRBV7-2	TRBD1	TRBJ1-5	CASSLDTGTANQPQHF	TGTGCCAGCAGCTTAGACACCGGGACAGCTAATCAGCCCCAGCATTTT
.	TRBV2	.	TRBJ2-3	CASRLSGGSDTQYF	TGTGCCAGCAGGCTATCTGGGGGGAGCGATACGCAGTATTTT
.	TRBV7-9	.	TRBJ2-7	CASSPPENSYEQYF	TGTGCCAGCAGCCCCCCCGAGAACTCCTACGAGCAGTACTTC
.	TRBV6-2/TRBV6-3	.	TRBJ1-1	CASSYARGTEAFF	TGTGCCAGCAGTTACGCCAGGGGCACTGAAGCTTTCTTT